Here is one TCR beta chain with its context. The target antigen is unknown. RNA fractions of 10%, 30% or 50% and about 19,000 to 1,000,000 sorted cells were the source of naive CD8 libraries. Naive CD8 T cells underwent sorting with the CD8+CD4-CCR7+CD45RA+ definition. This entry belongs to a study of molecular identifiers for immune sequencing clone quantification. MiXCR was run by TCRdb on the PCR reads, yielding one entry per CDR3 protein. The sample lists about 8,400 distinct CDR3 sequences, 35% occurring once. Study-level results: Clones that had above 20 RNA copies took up over 98% of effector molecules but under 1% in naive cells. Underestimated sizes of highly expanded clones could result from identical TCR molecules that share a barcode.

Trimming shortened V by 2 bases and J by 6 bases, and 15 bases separated the two germline ends. Germline CDR1 and CDR2: KGHSH and LQKENI. The CDR3 runs to 15 residues. Sequenced input: naive CD8+ T cells from blood, with Jurkat cell RNA spiked in. Sample subset: FACS-sorted CD8+CD4-CCR7+CD45RA+ naive T cells. The origin of this receptor is a human donor in good health. Some libraries in this study had Jurkat cell RNA spiked in. The chain is built from TRBV18 and TRBJ2-3; D call uncertain. Here the CDR3 reads CASSPDGDPRDTQYF. DNA for the CDR3: TGTGCCAGCTCACCAGATGGGGATCCCCGGGATACGCAGTATTTT.